A single sample is the source of the 5 T cell receptor beta chains below, sequenced in a study of CD8 T cells in Susac syndrome. Random hexamers were used to reverse transcribe the RNA input (about 0.5 to 1 ug). MiXCR, applied by TCRdb to the immunoSEQ multiplex PCR reads, yields one record per CDR3 protein. The data contain more than 85,000 distinct CDR3 sequences, about 96% of them singletons. Sequenced: CD4+ T cells from PBMCs. The receptors come from a human donor in good health.

The chain uses TRBV12-3 or TRBV12-4 and TRBJ1-5; TRBD1 aligns across 8 bases. This CDR3 contains 15 residues. V trimming: 5 bases; J trimming: 4 bases; junction bases outside the gene matches: 7. CDR3 in DNA: TGTGCCAGCAGTCCCGGGACAGGAACAAATCAGCCCCAGCATTTT. Translation gives CASSPGTGTNQPQHF.

In DNA, the CDR3 is TGTGCCAGCAGTTTTACAGGGAAGCACACCGGGGAGCTGTTTTTT. Protein: CASSFTGKHTGELFF. This chain connects TRBV12-3 or TRBV12-4 to TRBJ2-2, with a tentative D call TRBD1 (6 bases). Between the trimmed V and J ends, which lost 3 bases and 3 bases, there was a span of 11 bases. This CDR3 region has 15 residues.

The CDR3 DNA sequence: TGTGCCAGCAGCCCCGGACTAGCGGGAGGGGCAGGAAACATTCAGTACTTC. The encoded protein is CASSPGLAGGAGNIQYF. The rearrangement uses TRBV5-6 and TRBJ2-4; 15 bases are a match to TRBD2. With 4 bases clipped from V and 6 bases from J, the junction kept 8 bases outside the gene matches. Germline V CDR1 and CDR2: SGHDT, YYEEEE. The CDR3 totals 17 residues.

This rearrangement joins TRBV2 to TRBJ2-3; maybe TRBD1 (6 bases). The CDR3 is 16 amino acids. The germline gives CDR1 SNHLY, CDR2 FYNNEI. V was trimmed by 6 bases and J by 1 base, leaving 17 bases between them. The CDR3 protein is CASSHRTAYGTDTQYF. The CDR3 DNA sequence: TGTGCCAGCAGCCACAGGACAGCGTATGGCACAGATACGCAGTATTTT.

This chain uses TRBV5-1 with TRBJ1-2; tentative D call: TRBD1 (6 bases). The CDR3 is 12 amino acids. Germline assignment: CDR1 SGHRS and CDR2 YFSETQ. V dropped 6 bases and J dropped 8 bases, with 14 bases sitting between them. The CDR3 sequence: CASMETGGGYTF. The DNA for the CDR3 is TGCGCCAGCATGGAGACAGGTGGCGGCTACACCTTC.